This T cell receptor beta chain appears in the sequencing data of a study of cytomegalovirus exposure and HLA in healthy donors. The wider study: In terms of ancestry, the Caucasian-associated cluster contained about four fifths of the roughly 400 genotyped donors. Overall study findings and caveats: A later examination showed that TCR association rates differed by HLA locus, with DRB1 most and HLA-C fewest.

As regards this clone: Its antigen is still unknown.

The PCR made use of 60 Vbeta and 13 Jbeta primers. Profiling relied on immunoSEQ multiplex PCR, and the TCRdb table lists in-frame clones only, not all of them. The sample shows roughly 200,000 clones, nearly 80% of them seen only once. The CDR3 has 14 residues. The V and J ends lost 4 bases and 1 base respectively, with 10 bases between them. CDR1 is SNHLY, CDR2 FYNNEI, per germline. Source material: PBMCs. The V gene is TRBV2, the J gene TRBJ1-1; possible D gene TRBD1, 5 bases. This clonotype was obtained from a female donor in good health and CMV-seronegative. As DNA, the CDR3 is TGTGCCAGCAGTGTTCGGGGGGGGAACACTGAAGCTTTCTTT. Its protein is CASSVRGGNTEAFF.